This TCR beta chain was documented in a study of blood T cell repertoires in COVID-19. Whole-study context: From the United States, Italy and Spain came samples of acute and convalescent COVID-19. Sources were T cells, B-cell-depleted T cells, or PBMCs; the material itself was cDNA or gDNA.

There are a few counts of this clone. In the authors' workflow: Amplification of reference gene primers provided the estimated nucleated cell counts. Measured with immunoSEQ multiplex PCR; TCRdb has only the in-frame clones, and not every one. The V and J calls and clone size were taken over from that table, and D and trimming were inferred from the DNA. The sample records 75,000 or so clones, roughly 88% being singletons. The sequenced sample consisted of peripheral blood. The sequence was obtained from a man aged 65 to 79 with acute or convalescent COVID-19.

CDR3 sequence: CSTLRGRYEKLFF. The CDR3 DNA is TGCAGCACCCTTAGGGGGCGATATGAAAAACTGTTTTTT. The chain employs TRBV29-1 and TRBJ1-4; the match to TRBD1 covers 7 bases. The V gene end was trimmed by 8 bases and the J gene end by 6 bases; junction bases not matched to a gene: 9. In germline, CDR1 is SQVTM, CDR2 ANQGSEA. CDR3 length: 13 residues.